The next 25 T cell receptor beta chains were all read from a single sample in a study of shared clonotypes between healthy human individuals. Data came from immunoSEQ multiplex PCR; TCRdb stores just in-frame clones and leaves some out. The sample yields under 2.5 million clones, 85% to 95% seen once. The sample comprised naive CD4+ T cells from PBMCs. Subset of the sample: CD45RA+ positively selected. The receptors shown here come from a man aged 18 to 29 in good health. Some clones in this sample may be carry-over from other donors' samples.

This clone was recorded a few times. The sample has other DNA sequences that encode this CDR3 too. This chain links TRBV18 with TRBJ2-1, with 8 bases matching TRBD1. V was clipped by 3 bases and J by 5 bases; unmatched bases: 0. Germline lookup yields CDR1 KGHSH and CDR2 LQKENI. The CDR3 sequence is 13 residues long. Here the CDR3 DNA reads TGTGCCAGCTCACCGGGACAGGACAATGAGCAGTTCTTC. The encoded protein is CASSPGQDNEQFF.

This clone was recorded once. This sequence joins TRBV16 and TRBJ2-7; D not certain. Between the trimmed V and J ends, which lost 6 bases and 5 bases, there was a span of 14 bases. In germline, CDR1 is KGHSY, CDR2 FQNENV. The CDR3 loop spans 13 amino acids. CDR3 nucleotide sequence: TGTGCCAGCAGGCCCAACCAGAACGACGAGCAGTACTTC. Protein sequence: CASRPNQNDEQYF. The whole variable domain, filled in from reference TRBV16 and TRBJ2-7, reads GEEVAQTPKHLVRGEGQKAKLYCAPIKGHSYVFWYQQVLKNEFKFLISFQNENVFDETGMPKERFSAKCLPNSPCSLEIQATKLEDSAVYFCASRPNQNDEQYFGPGTRLTVT.

The J gene is TRBJ1-1, the V gene TRBV2, with D perhaps matching TRBD1 (6 bases). There are 11 residues in the CDR3. Trimming removed 5 bases at V and 11 bases at J, with 12 bases between. Germline values: CDR1 SNHLY, CDR2 FYNNEI. The CDR3 region is CASSPEGEAFF. CDR3 DNA: TGTGCCAGCAGTCCGGAGGGGGAGGCTTTCTTT.

This clone was seen a few times. The chain couples TRBV30 to TRBJ1-1, with 9 bases aligning to TRBD1. Germline assignment: CDR1 GTSNPN and CDR2 SVGIG (reference sequence). Trimming took 7 bases from V and 12 from J; bases not matched to a gene: 9. The CDR3 length is 11 residues. This CDR3 is CAFSGTGRTFF. The DNA for the CDR3 is TGTGCCTTCTCCGGGACAGGGCGAACTTTCTTT.

The chain carries TRBV19 and TRBJ1-5; D gene uncertain. Germline V lookup: CDR1 LNHDA, CDR2 SQIVND (reference sequence). With 3 bases removed from V and 7 bases from J, the gap between germline ends came to 10 bases. The CDR3 is 13 residues long. The DNA of the CDR3 is TGTGCCAGTAGTATGCGGGTGACGCAGCCCCAGCATTTT. It specifies CASSMRVTQPQHF.

The genes are TRBV11-1 and TRBJ2-5; D is possibly TRBD1 (6 bases). Germline CDR1 and CDR2: SGHAT and FQDESV (reference sequence). This CDR3 has 14 amino acids. V dropped 4 bases and J dropped 1 base, with 10 bases sitting between them. This CDR3 reads CASSYRTVQETQYF. DNA for the CDR3: TGTGCCAGCAGCTACCGGACAGTCCAAGAGACCCAGTACTTC. The whole variable domain, filled in from reference TRBV11-1 and TRBJ2-5, reads EAEVAQSPRYKITEKSQAVAFWCDPISGHATLYWYRQILGQGPELLVQFQDESVVDDSQLPKDRFSAERLKGVDSTLKIQPAELGDSAMYLCASSYRTVQETQYFGPGTRLLVL.

This clone has a single count. The genes are TRBV6-1 and TRBJ2-7, with unresolved D. The CDR3 is 15 amino acids. Deletions cut 8 bases from V and 0 bases from J, with 17 bases between. Germline lookup yields CDR1 MNHNS and CDR2 SASEGT. The chain's CDR3 is CASGLYVGYSYEQYF. CDR3 bases: TGTGCCAGCGGTCTTTACGTCGGATACTCCTACGAGCAGTACTTC.

The rearrangement uses TRBV10-3 and TRBJ1-5, with 8 positions matching TRBD1. From germline, CDR1 is ENHRY and CDR2 SYGVKD. CDR3 length equals 14 residues. J lost 2 bases, V lost 10 bases, and 7 bases had no gene match. CDR3 sequence reads: CATAGGVGNQPQHF. The CDR3 nucleotides are TGTGCCACCGCAGGGGGCGTAGGCAATCAGCCCCAGCATTTT.

The chain carries TRBV30 and TRBJ1-6; D is possibly TRBD1 (6 bases). The CDR3 contains 15 residues. Germline assignment: CDR1 GTSNPN and CDR2 SVGIG (reference sequence). V was pared by 3 bases and J by 6 bases, with 15 bases between. Written as DNA, the CDR3 is TGTGCCTGGAGGATCGGGACAATGGGTAATTCACCCCTCCACTTT. Translated: CAWRIGTMGNSPLHF.

The V call is TRBV11-2, the J call TRBJ2-5, with 9 bases that match TRBD1. CDR1 and CDR2 (germline): SGHAT, FQNNGV. With V trimmed by 8 bases and J by 7 bases, 5 bases remained unmatched. This CDR3 is 12 amino acids long. CDR3 amino acids: CASATGGGTQYF. CDR3 DNA: TGTGCCAGCGCGACAGGGGGGGGGACCCAGTACTTC.

This clone was detected once. The chain links TRBV10-1 to TRBJ2-7; D is tentatively TRBD1 or TRBD2 (5 bases each). V lost 8 bases and J lost 1, with 24 bases in between. Looked up from germline, CDR1 is WNHNN and CDR2 is SYGVQD (reference sequence). The CDR3 is 17 residues long. Here the CDR3 reads CASVGPPDLGESYEQYF. In DNA, the CDR3 is TGCGCCAGCGTTGGCCCCCCCGACTTGGGGGAATCCTACGAGCAGTACTTC.

The V and J genes are TRBV28 and TRBJ2-2; D remains unclear. From germline, CDR1 is MDHEN and CDR2 SYDVKM. This CDR3 contains 14 residues. Trimming stripped 2 bases from V and 6 bases from J, with 10 bases between. Here the CDR3 reads CASSLAGLAGELFF. DNA for the CDR3: TGTGCCAGCAGTTTAGCCGGGTTGGCCGGGGAGCTGTTTTTT.

This clone was found once. The chain recombines TRBV9 with TRBJ2-7, with D possibly being TRBD1 (7 bases). Trimming left V 4 bases short and J 6 bases short, with 23 bases between. Per the germline V gene, CDR1 is SGDLS and CDR2 is YYNGEE. The CDR3 runs to 16 residues. Here the CDR3 DNA reads TGTGCCAGCAGCCCCCAGGGGGACTCCCGTTCCGGCGAGCAGTACTTC. This encodes CASSPQGDSRSGEQYF.

The chain is built from TRBV15 and TRBJ2-4; 11 nucleotides line up with TRBD1. The trim removed 3 bases at V and 6 bases at J, leaving 7 bases unmatched. Germline lookup yields CDR1 LNHNV and CDR2 YYDKDF (reference sequence). CDR3 length: 16 residues. The CDR3 region has the DNA TGTGCCACCAGCAGGGCCGGGACAGGGGGTTTAAACATTCAGTACTTC. Its translation: CATSRAGTGGLNIQYF. The whole variable domain, filled in from reference TRBV15 and TRBJ2-4, reads DAMVIQNPRYQVTQFGKPVTLSCSQTLNHNVMYWYQQKSSQAPKLLFHYYDKDFNNEADTPDNFQSRRPNTSFCFLDIRSPGLGDTAMYLCATSRAGTGGLNIQYFGAGTRLSVL.

V usage is TRBV7-2 and J usage is TRBJ1-5, with TRBD1 matching over 7 bases. The CDR3 is 14 residues long. Per the germline V gene, CDR1 is SGHTA and CDR2 is FQGNSA. With 4 bases clipped from V and 5 bases from J, the junction kept 5 bases outside the gene matches. DNA of the CDR3: TGTGCCAGCAGCTACCAGGGGGGCCATCAGCCCCAGCATTTT. Amino acid sequence: CASSYQGGHQPQHF.

The J gene is TRBJ2-3, the V gene TRBV5-1, with D possibly called TRBD1 or TRBD2 (5 bases each). The V and J ends lost 1 base and 5 bases respectively, with 11 bases between them. This CDR3 spans 14 amino acids. Germline V gene lookup returns CDR1 SGHRS and CDR2 YFSETQ. The CDR3 region is CASSLRTGLDTQYF. The CDR3 nucleotides are TGCGCCAGCAGCTTGAGGACGGGGCTAGATACGCAGTATTTT.

The chain recombines TRBV27 with TRBJ1-2; possible D gene TRBD1, 6 bases. V shed 6 bases and J shed 5 bases, with 16 bases lying between them. The CDR3 contains 14 residues. Germline values: CDR1 MNHEY, CDR2 SMNVEV (reference sequence). CDR3 DNA sequence: TGTGCCAGCAGCCTTCACCGGGGGGCGTATGGCTACACCTTC. This gives the protein CASSLHRGAYGYTF.

CDR3 coding DNA: TGTGCCAGCAGCCCAAGTGGTAGGTTGCGCGAGCAGTACTTC. This translates into CASSPSGRLREQYF. V and J are TRBV11-2 and TRBJ2-7, with D unresolved. The CDR3 extends over 14 amino acids. Trimming took off 5 bases at V and 6 bases at J, with 17 bases between the two ends. Germline CDR1 is SGHAT and CDR2 is FQNNGV.

This clone was counted a few times. The gene calls are TRBV7-9 and TRBJ1-3, with TRBD1 as a possible D gene (6 bases). Per the germline V gene, CDR1 is SEHNR and CDR2 is FQNEAQ (reference sequence). This CDR3 is 14 amino acids long. V lost 5 bases, J lost 7 bases, and 15 bases lay in between. The CDR3 DNA reads as TGTGCCAGCAGCCGGCGCAGGGGCGAGAACACCATATATTTT. This translates into CASSRRRGENTIYF.

The rearrangement joins TRBV7-9 to TRBJ1-1, with a tentative D call TRBD1 (6 bases). V lost 3 bases and J 3 bases, leaving 23 bases between the germline ends. The length of the CDR3 is 18 residues. In germline, CDR1 is SEHNR, CDR2 FQNEAQ (reference sequence). The CDR3 DNA follows: TGTGCCAGCAGCTTGCTCGGCGGGGGCGCATTTCGGGACACTGAAGCTTTCTTT. It encodes CASSLLGGGAFRDTEAFF.

This clone was observed once. The rearrangement links TRBV11-3 to TRBJ2-3; D gene ambiguous. The germline gives CDR1 SGHNT, CDR2 YENEEA. The CDR3 spans 13 residues. V lost 3 bases and J lost 6, with 10 bases in between. In DNA form, the CDR3 reads TGTGCCAGCAGCTTCCAAGCTCGGGATACGCAGTATTTT. Amino acids: CASSFQARDTQYF. The full variable domain, with the rest looked up from reference TRBV11-3 and TRBJ2-3, is EAGVVQSPRYKIIEKKQPVAFWCNPISGHNTLYWYLQNLGQGPELLIRYENEEAVDDSQLPKDRFSAERLKGVDSTLKIQPAELGDSAVYLCASSFQARDTQYFGPGTRLTVL.

The rearrangement uses TRBV7-2 and TRBJ2-1; tentatively, D is TRBD2 (5 bases). Germline V lookup: CDR1 SGHTA, CDR2 FQGNSA. Deletions cut 8 bases from V and 9 bases from J, with 11 bases between. This CDR3 has 11 residues. The DNA of the CDR3 is TGTGCCAGCGGGAGAAACAGTGAGCAGTTCTTC. Translating gives CASGRNSEQFF.

This rearrangement joins TRBV5-6 to TRBJ1-2; D gene ambiguous. The germline CDR1 and CDR2 sequences are SGHDT and YYEEEE. The CDR3 length is 11 residues. V was cut by 0 bases and J by 8 bases, with 5 bases left in between. The CDR3 reads CASSLDRGYTF. The CDR3 nucleotides read TGTGCCAGCAGCTTGGACCGGGGCTACACCTTC.

This chain joins TRBV18 and TRBJ1-2, with TRBD1 identical over 9 bases. Germline trimming cut 3 bases from V and 6 bases from J; bases unmatched to any gene: 5. The CDR3 covers 14 residues. Germline values: CDR1 KGHSH, CDR2 LQKENI. The CDR3 protein is CASSPKGQGDGYTF. Here the CDR3 DNA reads TGTGCCAGCTCACCGAAGGGACAGGGCGATGGCTACACCTTC.

The chain links TRBV6-5 to TRBJ2-7, with a possible D match to TRBD1 (5 bases). This CDR3 has 16 residues. CDR1 and CDR2 from the germline V gene are MNHEY and SVGAGI. V was shortened by 4 bases and J by 3 bases, with 19 bases between the two germline ends. CDR3 in DNA: TGTGCCAGCAGTTTTCGGACACAGATTGGTGGCTACGAGCAGTACTTC. Its translation: CASSFRTQIGGYEQYF.